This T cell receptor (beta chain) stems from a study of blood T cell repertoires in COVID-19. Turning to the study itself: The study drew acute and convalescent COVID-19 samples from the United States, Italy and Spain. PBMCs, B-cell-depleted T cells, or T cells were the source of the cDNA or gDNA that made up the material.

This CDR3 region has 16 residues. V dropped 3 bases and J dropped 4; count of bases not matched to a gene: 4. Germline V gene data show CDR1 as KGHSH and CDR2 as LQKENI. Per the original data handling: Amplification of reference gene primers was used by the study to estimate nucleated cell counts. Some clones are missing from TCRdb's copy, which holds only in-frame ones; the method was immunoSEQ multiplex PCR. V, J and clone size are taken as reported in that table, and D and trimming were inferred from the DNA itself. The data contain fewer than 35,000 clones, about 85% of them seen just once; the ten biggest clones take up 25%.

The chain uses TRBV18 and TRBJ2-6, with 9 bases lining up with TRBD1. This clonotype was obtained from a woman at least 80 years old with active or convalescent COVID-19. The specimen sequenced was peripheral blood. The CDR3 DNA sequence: TGTGCCAGCTCACCCCGGGACAGGGTCGGGGCCAACGTCCTGACTTTC. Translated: CASSPRDRVGANVLTF.